The 22 T cell receptor beta chains in this list originate from one sample, sequenced in a study of vaccination and CD4 T cells after COVID-19. An Oncomine TCR Beta short-read assay was used to sequence the DNA from cultured CD4+ T cells. Each CDR3 protein gets one entry after TCRdb re-called the PCR reads with MiXCR. The data contain 15,000 or so distinct CDR3 sequences, 65% to 85% of them singletons. The treatment: roughly 10-day PBMC culture with coronavirus spike peptide pools or control peptides (ViraFEST assay). These receptors are not linked to any known antigen. Sequencing used CD4+ T cells from blood, cultured in vitro. The receptors were gathered from a human donor who had recovered from COVID-19.

This chain joins TRBV7-2 and TRBJ1-5; D is perhaps TRBD1 (5 bases). Germline CDR1 reads SGHTA; CDR2 reads FQGNSA. The CDR3 extends over 14 amino acids. V was clipped by 5 bases and J by 0 bases, with 8 bases between them. CDR3: CASSPTDSNQPQHF. CDR3 coding DNA: TGTGCCAGCAGCCCGACAGATAGCAATCAGCCCCAGCATTTT.

The chain recombines TRBV5-1 with TRBJ1-2; 7 bases agree with TRBD1. CDR1 and CDR2 (germline): SGHRS, YFSETQ. This CDR3 is built from 13 residues. V trimming: 4 bases; J trimming: 4 bases; junction bases outside the gene matches: 4. DNA for the CDR3: TGCGCCAGCAGCCGGGGGACAGCCTATGGCTACACCTTC. Translation: CASSRGTAYGYTF.

CDR3 sequence reads: CASSAFSGDTDTQYF. For the CDR3, the DNA is TGTGCCAGCAGCGCCTTTAGCGGGGACACAGATACGCAGTATTTT. The chain joins TRBV7-2 to TRBJ2-3; 8 nucleotides line up with TRBD2. Germline trimming cut 5 bases from V and 2 bases from J; bases unmatched to any gene: 6. Germline V gives CDR1 SGHTA, CDR2 FQGNSA. The CDR3 consists of 15 residues.

The chain employs TRBV12-3 or TRBV12-4 and TRBJ1-5, with D possibly matching TRBD1 (5 bases). This CDR3 is built from 12 residues. For the CDR3, the DNA is TGTGGCACGGGGGTAAAAAATCAGCCCCAGCATTTT. The encoded protein is CGTGVKNQPQHF.

This rearrangement joins TRBV15 to TRBJ2-5; D uncertain. Germline lookup yields CDR1 LNHNV and CDR2 YYDKDF (reference sequence). The CDR3 runs to 16 residues. Trimming took 0 bases from V and 3 from J, leaving 14 bases between them. The CDR3 nucleotides are TGTGCCACCAGCAGAGATCTCGCTCTGGGGAAAGAGACCCAGTACTTC. The encoded protein is CATSRDLALGKETQYF. Complete variable domain (other parts from reference TRBV15 and TRBJ2-5): DAMVIQNPRYQVTQFGKPVTLSCSQTLNHNVMYWYQQKSSQAPKLLFHYYDKDFNNEADTPDNFQSRRPNTSFCFLDIRSPGLGDTAMYLCATSRDLALGKETQYFGPGTRLLVL.

This rearrangement joins TRBV6-2 or TRBV6-3 to TRBJ2-1; 9 bases match TRBD1. V gave up 5 bases and J gave up 2 bases; unmatched junction bases: 10. The germline CDR1 and CDR2 sequences are MNHEY and SVGEGT. This CDR3 region has 17 residues. The CDR3 region has the DNA TGTGCCAGCAGTCCACTGACCGGGACAGGGCCCTACAATGAGCAGTTCTTC. Its translation: CASSPLTGTGPYNEQFF.

Regarding this clonotype: A read error may produce the germline difference seen at one junction end. The V gene is TRBV7-7, the J gene TRBJ1-1, with D possibly being TRBD1 (5 bases). Germline V gene lookup returns CDR1 SSHAT and CDR2 FNYEAQ (reference sequence). This CDR3 spans 13 amino acids. CDR3: CASSLDSNTEAFF. The CDR3 DNA is TGTGCTAGCAGCTTAGACAGTAACACTGAAGCTTTCTTT.

The V and J genes are TRBV20-1 and TRBJ1-1; 8 nucleotides agree with TRBD1. The CDR3 loop spans 14 amino acids. Germline values: CDR1 DFQATT, CDR2 SNEGSKA (reference sequence). The ends lost 6 bases at V and 7 bases at J; junction bases unmatched: 13. CDR3 protein: CSALPGRGPLEAFF. As DNA, the CDR3 is TGCAGTGCCCTCCCGGGCAGGGGGCCACTTGAAGCTTTCTTT.

This clonotype has just one count. The V gene is TRBV28, the J gene TRBJ2-1; TRBD1 aligns across 9 bases. V gave up 7 bases and J gave up 7 bases; unmatched junction bases: 14. Germline-derived CDR1 and CDR2 are MDHEN and SYDVKM. This CDR3 is built from 16 residues. CDR3 nucleotide sequence: TGTGCCAGCACCGGGACAGGGACCGCCCCCGTAAATGAGCAGTTCTTC. Protein: CASTGTGTAPVNEQFF.

The V call is TRBV4-3, the J call TRBJ2-7; possibly TRBD2 for D (6 bases). Trimming removed 3 bases at V and 4 bases at J, with 10 bases between. The CDR3 has 13 residues. Germline CDR1 LGHNA, CDR2 YSLEER. CDR3 sequence: CASSQFSGYEQYF. CDR3 DNA: TGCGCCAGCAGCCAGTTTAGCGGTTACGAGCAGTACTTC.

This chain connects TRBV27 to TRBJ1-2; D is unclear. Trimming pared 7 bases from V and 2 bases from J, leaving 11 bases between. Looked up from germline, CDR1 is MNHEY and CDR2 is SMNVEV (reference sequence). CDR3 length: 13 amino acids. This CDR3 is CASTSRANYGYTF. CDR3 nucleotide sequence: TGTGCCAGCACTTCAAGGGCAAACTATGGCTACACCTTC.

The chain recombines TRBV2 with TRBJ1-5; D not certain. Trimming removed 4 bases from V and 7 bases from J, with 17 bases in between. The CDR3 loop spans 15 amino acids. Germline values: CDR1 SNHLY, CDR2 FYNNEI. The CDR3 nucleotides read TGTGCCAGCAGTGGTGACGGAGGGCTTGGACAGCCCCAGCATTTT. Protein sequence: CASSGDGGLGQPQHF.

The chain recombines TRBV5-4 with TRBJ1-1, with 10 bases identical to TRBD1. Germline CDR1 reads SGHNT; CDR2 reads YYREEE (reference sequence). The CDR3 has 15 amino acids. V shed 0 bases, J shed 4 bases, and the junction held 3 bases outside the gene matches. The CDR3 region has the DNA TGTGCCAGCAGCTTGGGGACAGGGGGGGGCACTGAAGCTTTCTTT. Its translation: CASSLGTGGGTEAFF.

Only a few counts were recorded for this clonotype. The chain combines TRBV7-2 with TRBJ1-5; no definite D call. V lost 1 base and J lost 5, with 3 bases in between. CDR3 length: 12 amino acids. Germline V gene sequence: CDR1 SGHTA, CDR2 FQGNSA. In DNA form, the CDR3 reads TGTGCCAGCAGCTTAGACCATCAGCCCCAGCATTTT. This gives the protein CASSLDHQPQHF.

This clonotype was recorded a few times. The CDR3 is CASSPLDRGSNQPQHF. CDR3 in DNA: TGTGCCAGCAGTCCGCTGGACAGGGGAAGCAATCAGCCCCAGCATTTT. The chain uses TRBV27 and TRBJ1-5; 9 positions match TRBD1. V shed 5 bases, J shed 1 base, and the junction held 6 bases outside the gene matches. The CDR3 loop spans 16 amino acids. Germline CDR1 MNHEY, CDR2 SMNVEV (reference sequence).

The V gene is TRBV30, the J gene TRBJ1-2; unclear D gene. CDR3 length: 14 amino acids. V was cut by 0 bases and J by 4 bases, with 12 bases left in between. The germline gives CDR1 GTSNPN, CDR2 SVGIG (reference sequence). CDR3: CAWSVAGNFYGYTF. The CDR3 nucleotides are TGTGCCTGGAGTGTGGCAGGAAACTTCTATGGCTACACCTTC.

CDR3 sequence reads: CASSTQVIISTDTQYF. CDR3 bases: TGTGCCAGTAGTACGCAGGTTATCATTAGCACAGATACGCAGTATTTT. The chain employs TRBV19 and TRBJ2-3, with D unresolved. Trimming pared 4 bases from V and 0 bases from J, leaving 14 bases between. Per germline, CDR1 LNHDA and CDR2 SQIVND (reference sequence). This CDR3 is 16 amino acids long.

This chain joins TRBV28 and TRBJ1-1; possible D gene TRBD1, 5 bases. Trimming took 6 bases from V and 1 from J, leaving 9 bases between them. This CDR3 contains 13 residues. Germline loops: CDR1 MDHEN, CDR2 SYDVKM. The CDR3 DNA sequence: TGTGCCAGCAGACTGGGGGGGAACACTGAAGCTTTCTTT. This codes for CASRLGGNTEAFF.

The chain has TRBV6-5 and TRBJ1-1, with D possibly matching TRBD1 (5 bases). Germline V CDR1 and CDR2: MNHEY, SVGAGI. The CDR3 is 14 residues long. The V end was cut by 3 bases, the J end by 0 bases, with 8 bases between. CDR3 nucleotides: TGTGCCAGCAGTTATCGACAGATGAACACTGAAGCTTTCTTT. It codes for CASSYRQMNTEAFF.

This clonotype was counted a few times. The chain recombines TRBV20-1 with TRBJ1-2; no definite D call. There are 11 residues in the CDR3. The germline CDR1 and CDR2 sequences are DFQATT and SNEGSKA (reference sequence). The V gene lost 6 bases and the J gene lost 4 bases, with 9 bases spanning the gap. The CDR3 is CSAFIPYGYTF. The CDR3 nucleotides read TGCAGTGCGTTCATACCCTATGGCTACACCTTC.

The J gene is TRBJ2-5, the V gene TRBV20-1; 9 nucleotides match TRBD1. There are 15 residues in the CDR3. The V gene end was trimmed by 0 bases and the J gene end by 2 bases; junction bases not matched to a gene: 4. Per the germline V gene, CDR1 is DFQATT and CDR2 is SNEGSKA (reference sequence). CDR3 protein: CSARDWGQGQETQYF. The CDR3, as DNA: TGCAGTGCTAGAGATTGGGGACAGGGACAAGAGACCCAGTACTTC.

This chain uses TRBV7-2 with TRBJ1-1, with TRBD1 matching over 7 bases. Germline lookup yields CDR1 SGHTA and CDR2 FQGNSA. The CDR3 is 15 residues long. The V and J ends lost 3 bases and 3 bases, in that order; junction bases with no gene match: 7. This chain's CDR3 is CASSLTGKGYTEAFF. The CDR3 DNA is TGTGCCAGCAGCTTGACAGGGAAGGGGTACACTGAAGCTTTCTTT.